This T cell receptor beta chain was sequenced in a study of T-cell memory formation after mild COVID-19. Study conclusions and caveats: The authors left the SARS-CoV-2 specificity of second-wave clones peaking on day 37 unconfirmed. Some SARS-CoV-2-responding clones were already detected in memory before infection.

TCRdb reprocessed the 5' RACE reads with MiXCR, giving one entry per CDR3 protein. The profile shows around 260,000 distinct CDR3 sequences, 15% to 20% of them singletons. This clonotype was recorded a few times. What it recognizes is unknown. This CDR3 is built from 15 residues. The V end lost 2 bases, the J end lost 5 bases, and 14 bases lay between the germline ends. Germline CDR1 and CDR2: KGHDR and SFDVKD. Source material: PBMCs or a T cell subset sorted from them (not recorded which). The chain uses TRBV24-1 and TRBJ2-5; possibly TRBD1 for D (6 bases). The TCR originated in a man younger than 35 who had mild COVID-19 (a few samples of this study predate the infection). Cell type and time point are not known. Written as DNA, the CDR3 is TGTGCCACCAGTGATTCTCAGGACAGTAAGGAGACCCAGTACTTC. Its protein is CATSDSQDSKETQYF.